The 8 T cell receptor beta chains in this list originate from one sample, sequenced in a study of T cells after yellow fever vaccination. TCRdb itself ran the 5' RACE reads through MiXCR, one entry per CDR3 protein. In the table there are 20,000 to 25,000 distinct CDR3 sequences, around 5.2% of which are singletons. The sample was PBMCs, either bulk or a sorted T-cell subset (CD4+, CD8+, memory, or dextramer-sorted; not recorded which), taken approximately 47 days after the first yellow fever vaccination. These TCRs come from a man between 18 and 29 years old who received the YFV17D yellow fever vaccine.

This clonotype showed up many times. V and J are TRBV6-5 and TRBJ2-7, with 7 bases matching TRBD1. The CDR3 covers 14 residues. In germline, CDR1 is MNHEY, CDR2 SVGAGI. With 4 bases clipped from V and 2 bases from J, the junction kept 5 bases outside the gene matches. CDR3 nucleotide sequence: TGTGCCAGCAGTTCTACAGGGGTTACCTACGAGCAGTACTTC. Its protein is CASSSTGVTYEQYF.

Points on this clonotype: A read error may be the cause here, since a much bigger clone is one base away. This rearrangement joins TRBV4-2 to TRBJ1-1, with D tentatively TRBD1 (5 bases). V dropped 0 bases and J dropped 1 base, with 12 bases sitting between them. The CDR3 length is 16 residues. Germline V gene lookup returns CDR1 LGHNA and CDR2 YNFKEQ. This chain's CDR3 is CASSQEGGGGNTEAFF. The CDR3 coding sequence is TGTGCCAGCAGCCAAGAAGGTGGGGGAGGGAACACTGAAGCTTTCTTT.

Ten or more counts support this clonotype. V and J are TRBV5-1 and TRBJ2-2; a weak D match, TRBD1 (6 bases). V lost 4 bases to trimming and J lost 4 bases, with 14 bases between them. Germline lookup yields CDR1 SGHRS and CDR2 YFSETQ. This CDR3 contains 15 residues. DNA for the CDR3: TGCGCCAGCAGCCCCGGGGACACTGGCACCGGGGAGCTGTTTTTT. Residues: CASSPGDTGTGELFF.

This clonotype was picked up many times. The J gene is TRBJ2-3, the V gene TRBV5-4; D not resolved. CDR1 is SGHNT and CDR2 is YYREEE in the germline V gene (reference sequence). V was clipped by 2 bases and J by 0 bases, with 19 bases between them. The CDR3 consists of 18 residues. CDR3 DNA sequence: TGTGCCAGCAGCTTTGATCCAGGCAGGCGATTTAGCACAGATACGCAGTATTTT. Its translation: CASSFDPGRRFSTDTQYF.

In this sample, this clonotype is medium-sized. The rearrangement uses TRBV6-5 and TRBJ1-2, with TRBD1 identical over 12 bases. CDR3 length: 13 amino acids. Losses at the gene ends were 8 bases for V and 4 bases for J; bases not matched to a gene: 2. Germline V gene sequence: CDR1 MNHEY, CDR2 SVGAGI. Here the CDR3 reads CASGTGGFYGYTF. The CDR3 coding sequence is TGTGCCAGCGGGACAGGGGGCTTCTATGGCTACACCTTC.

At least ten counts were recorded for this clonotype. The chain recombines TRBV6-2 or TRBV6-3 with TRBJ2-2; 7 nucleotides line up with TRBD1. This CDR3 has 14 residues. Trimming took 3 bases from V and 5 from J; bases not matched to a gene: 3. The germline CDR1 and CDR2 sequences are MNHEY and SVGEGT. CDR3 residues: CASSYGTATGELFF. The DNA for the CDR3 is TGTGCCAGCAGTTATGGGACAGCAACCGGGGAGCTGTTTTTT.

This clonotype was found many times. The rearrangement joins TRBV20-1 to TRBJ1-5, with 7 bases that match TRBD1. Germline CDR1 DFQATT, CDR2 SNEGSKA (reference sequence). The CDR3 extends over 13 amino acids. J was trimmed by 6 bases and V by 4 bases; bases with no gene match: 6. The CDR3 reads CSATGQESQPQHF. CDR3 sequence (DNA): TGCAGTGCTACCGGACAGGAAAGTCAGCCCCAGCATTTT.

In its sample, this clonotype was seen many times. The chain couples TRBV10-2 to TRBJ2-2, with 7 bases aligning to TRBD1. V trimming: 5 bases; J trimming: 3 bases; junction bases outside the gene matches: 6. Germline V CDR1 and CDR2: WSHSY, SAAADI. There are 15 residues in the CDR3. The CDR3 here is CASSRYRGDTGELFF. CDR3 sequence (DNA): TGCGCCAGCAGTCGTTACAGGGGTGACACCGGGGAGCTGTTTTTT.